The source of this TCR beta chain is a study of CD8 T cells in ankylosing spondylitis. Study-wide findings and caveats: In peripheral blood, disease-linked CD8+ clones occurred at relatively low frequencies. Matched ankylosing spondylitis synovial fluid reportedly showed significant enrichment of disease-linked clones. Blood from ankylosing spondylitis patients appeared to carry a characteristic roughly 8-variant TCR beta motif.

Generation of TCR beta libraries employed quantitative 5'-RACE incorporating molecular barcodes. TCRdb analysed the 5' RACE reads with MiXCR anew, one entry per CDR3 protein. The profile shows more than 650,000 distinct CDR3 sequences, about an eighth of them singletons. CDR1 is DFQATT and CDR2 is SNEGSKA in the germline V gene (reference sequence). Trimming left V 3 bases short and J 4 bases short, with 9 bases between. This CDR3 has 12 residues. There are many counts of this clonotype. Its antigen is as yet unknown. The receptor was isolated from a male donor with ankylosing spondylitis. The chain has TRBV20-1 and TRBJ2-5; D gene unclear. The sample taken for sequencing was blood, either unsorted or a sorted T cell fraction (not recorded which). The CDR3 coding sequence is TGCAGTGCTAGTCCCCGCGCAGAGACCCAGTACTTC. This gives the protein CSASPRAETQYF.